The 30 T cell receptor beta chains listed next were all sequenced from one sample in a study of T cell changes during pregnancy in multiple sclerosis. Only in-frame clones appear in the TCRdb table, and some are missing; sequencing was by immunoSEQ multiplex PCR. The profile covers 90,000 to 120,000 clones, with roughly 90% appearing a single time and about 3% taken by the ten largest. Sequencing was performed on peripheral blood, taken after pregnancy. Receptors were obtained from a female donor with multiple sclerosis, enrolled in a pregnancy study.

The J gene is TRBJ2-3, the V gene TRBV11-2, with 9 bases identical to TRBD1. The germline V gene encodes CDR1 SGHAT and CDR2 FQNNGV. With 4 bases clipped from V and 5 bases from J, the junction kept 7 bases outside the gene matches. The CDR3 runs to 15 residues. CDR3 DNA sequence: TGTGCCAGCAGCTCCGGACAGGGGCGGATAGATACGCAGTATTTT. Its translation: CASSSGQGRIDTQYF. Full variable domain (rest looked up from reference TRBV11-2 and TRBJ2-3): EAGVAQSPRYKIIEKRQSVAFWCNPISGHATLYWYQQILGQGPKLLIQFQNNGVVDDSQLPKDRFSAERLKGVDSTLKIQPAKLEDSAVYLCASSSGQGRIDTQYFGPGTRLTVL.

The CDR3 here is CASSLLLVSEQFF. The CDR3 DNA follows: TGCGCCAGCAGCCTCCTTCTGGTGAGTGAGCAGTTCTTC. The genes are TRBV5-1 and TRBJ2-1; D unresolved. Trimming removed 4 bases at V and 9 bases at J, with 14 bases between. Germline CDR1 and CDR2: SGHRS and YFSETQ. The CDR3 runs to 13 residues.

The genes are TRBV29-1 and TRBJ1-1; D is unclear. Deletions cut 6 bases from V and 1 base from J, with 15 bases between. The CDR3 contains 14 residues. Germline assignment: CDR1 SQVTM and CDR2 ANQGSEA. CDR3 in amino acids: CSVFLTETNTEAFF. In nucleotides, the CDR3 is TGCAGCGTATTTTTAACAGAGACGAACACTGAAGCTTTCTTT. Using reference TRBV29-1 and TRBJ1-1 for the parts outside the CDR3, the full variable domain is SAVISQKPSRDICQRGTSLTIQCQVDSQVTMMFWYRQQPGQSLTLIATANQGSEATYESGFVIDKFPISRPNLTFSTLTVSNMSPEDSSIYLCSVFLTETNTEAFFGQGTRLTVV.

The rearrangement uses TRBV7-9 and TRBJ1-1, with D hard to call. Germline V gene data show CDR1 as SEHNR and CDR2 as FQNEAQ (reference sequence). The CDR3 sequence is 16 residues long. The ends were cut back, 3 bases at V and 0 bases at J, with 14 bases in the middle. The CDR3 spells CASSFFPQTLNTEAFF. The DNA of the CDR3 is TGTGCCAGCAGCTTTTTCCCCCAGACTTTGAACACTGAAGCTTTCTTT.

This chain connects TRBV15 to TRBJ2-5; 8 bases are a match to TRBD2. The CDR3 runs 16 residues. J lost 4 bases, V lost 1 base, and 8 bases had no gene match. Germline-derived CDR1 and CDR2 are LNHNV and YYDKDF (reference sequence). Here the CDR3 reads CATSRANGGAGETQYF. The CDR3 nucleotides read TGTGCCACCAGCAGAGCCAACGGGGGGGCCGGAGAGACCCAGTACTTC.

Of note for this clone: At one end the junction does not follow the germline gene, possibly because of a read error. The rearrangement uses TRBV7-7 and TRBJ1-1; D is perhaps TRBD1 (5 bases). Germline loops: CDR1 SSHAT, CDR2 FNYEAQ (reference sequence). The CDR3 spans 13 residues. The CDR3 bases are TGTGCTAGCAGCCTCGGGTGGGGGGGTGAAGCTTTCTTT. Translation gives CASSLGWGGEAFF.

The gene calls are TRBV19 and TRBJ1-5, with D possibly matching TRBD1 (5 bases). The germline V and J ends were trimmed by 3 bases and 5 bases, with 14 bases remaining between them. CDR3 length: 15 residues. From germline, CDR1 is LNHDA and CDR2 SQIVND (reference sequence). The CDR3 DNA reads TGTGCCAGTAGTATCGGCGGCAGGGAATATCAGCCCCAGCATTTT. Protein sequence: CASSIGGREYQPQHF.

The chain is built from TRBV5-1 and TRBJ2-7; D might be TRBD2 (5 bases). The V end lost 2 bases, the J end lost 0 bases, and 12 bases lay between the germline ends. The CDR3 totals 15 residues. Germline V gene sequence: CDR1 SGHRS, CDR2 YFSETQ. The CDR3 region is CASSFGETLSYEQYF. In DNA, the CDR3 is TGCGCCAGCAGCTTCGGGGAGACCCTCTCCTACGAGCAGTACTTC.

V gene TRBV30 combines with J gene TRBJ2-7, with D hard to call. CDR3 size: 12 residues. CDR1 GTSNPN and CDR2 SVGIG come from the germline V gene (reference sequence). V was pared by 3 bases and J by 3 bases, with 9 bases between. The CDR3 sequence: CAWSGRVYEQYF. CDR3 in DNA: TGTGCCTGGAGCGGCCGGGTCTACGAGCAGTACTTC. Using reference TRBV30 and TRBJ2-7 for the parts outside the CDR3, the full variable domain is SQTIHQWPATLVQPVGSPLSLECTVEGTSNPNLYWYRQAAGRGLQLLFYSVGIGQISSEVPQNLSASRPQDRQFILSSKKLLLSDSGFYLCAWSGRVYEQYFGPGTRLTVT.

The chain joins TRBV11-2 to TRBJ2-5; 8 nucleotides agree with TRBD2. Germline lookup yields CDR1 SGHAT and CDR2 FQNNGV. The J segment lost 4 bases and the V segment lost 4 bases, leaving 14 bases of the junction unmatched. This CDR3 is 17 amino acids long. The CDR3 loop is CASSSGGRGARGETQYF. The CDR3 nucleotides are TGTGCCAGCAGCTCCGGTGGGCGGGGGGCTAGGGGAGAGACCCAGTACTTC. Filled out from reference TRBV11-2 and TRBJ2-5, the complete variable domain reads EAGVAQSPRYKIIEKRQSVAFWCNPISGHATLYWYQQILGQGPKLLIQFQNNGVVDDSQLPKDRFSAERLKGVDSTLKIQPAKLEDSAVYLCASSSGGRGARGETQYFGPGTRLLVL.

The rearrangement joins TRBV6-1 to TRBJ1-5; D may be TRBD1 (5 bases). The CDR3 spans 15 residues. CDR1 and CDR2 from the germline V gene are MNHNS and SASEGT. The V and J ends lost 2 bases and 3 bases respectively, with 11 bases between them. The CDR3, as DNA: TGTGCCAGCAGTGAATGGCAGGGCCCCAATCAGCCCCAGCATTTT. Its translation: CASSEWQGPNQPQHF.

The chain links TRBV5-1 to TRBJ2-7; D perhaps matches TRBD1 (5 bases). V lost 0 bases to trimming and J lost 2 bases, with 9 bases between them. This CDR3 is 14 amino acids long. Germline V gene lookup returns CDR1 SGHRS and CDR2 YFSETQ. This chain's CDR3 is CASSLGQTTYEQYF. The DNA of the CDR3 is TGCGCCAGCAGCTTGGGACAGACAACCTACGAGCAGTACTTC.

V usage is TRBV5-1 and J usage is TRBJ2-5, with D perhaps matching TRBD1 (8 bases). Germline CDR1 is SGHRS and CDR2 is YFSETQ. This CDR3 has 14 amino acids. V gave up 4 bases and J gave up 4 bases, with 14 bases separating them. CDR3 DNA: TGCGCCAGCAGCCCCTACAGGGGGGGAGAGACCCAGTACTTC. As protein: CASSPYRGGETQYF.

The chain combines TRBV7-3 with TRBJ2-7; TRBD2 aligns across 14 bases. After removal of 5 bases from V and 7 bases from J, the junction contained 4 bases not matched to a gene. This CDR3 has 14 residues. Germline-derived CDR1 and CDR2 are SGHTA and FQGTGA. CDR3 DNA: TGTGCCAGCAGCGTGGGACTAGCGGGGGCTGAGCAGTACTTC. It translates to CASSVGLAGAEQYF.

The gene calls are TRBV7-9 and TRBJ1-5; D is uncertain. V dropped 5 bases and J dropped 1 base, with 12 bases sitting between them. The CDR3 sequence is 15 residues long. CDR1 is SEHNR, CDR2 FQNEAQ, per germline (reference sequence). In DNA, the CDR3 is TGTGCCAGCAGCGCTGACTATTACAGCAATCAGCCCCAGCATTTT. It specifies CASSADYYSNQPQHF.

The chain uses TRBV4-2 and TRBJ2-6; 11 bases line up with TRBD1. The germline gives CDR1 LGHNA, CDR2 YNFKEQ. Trimming removed 3 bases from V and 2 bases from J; junction bases left unmatched: 6. The CDR3 is 18 residues long. CDR3 protein: CASSQPGQGVTGANVLTF. In DNA, the CDR3 is TGTGCCAGCAGCCAGCCGGGACAGGGGGTAACTGGGGCCAACGTCCTGACTTTC.

For this clone: Its ends do not fully match the called genes, so a read error is possible. Other DNA sequences in the sample encode the same CDR3. This chain connects TRBV6-6 to TRBJ1-1, with 7 bases aligning to TRBD1. The CDR3 length is 16 residues. CDR1 is MNHNY, CDR2 SVGAGI, per germline (reference sequence). CDR3 nucleotides: TGTGCCAGCAGTTATCGGAGGGGGCGAATGAACACTGAAGCCTTCTTT. It is translated as CASSYRRGRMNTEAFF.

This clone was counted a single time. This sequence joins TRBV18 and TRBJ2-1; no reliable D call. Germline-derived CDR1 and CDR2 are KGHSH and LQKENI. V shed 5 bases and J shed 5 bases, with 13 bases lying between them. The CDR3 has 14 residues. The CDR3 reads CASSKAQLNNEQFF. The CDR3 bases are TGTGCCAGCTCAAAGGCACAGTTAAACAATGAGCAGTTCTTC.

This clone appeared once. The chain joins TRBV6-6 to TRBJ1-1, with 7 positions matching TRBD1. With V trimmed by 7 bases and J by 7 bases, 9 bases remained unmatched. CDR3 length: 13 amino acids. The germline V gene has CDR1 MNHNY and CDR2 SVGAGI (reference sequence). The CDR3 region is CASNRQGRVEAFF. DNA for the CDR3: TGTGCCAGCAACAGACAGGGTCGGGTTGAAGCTTTCTTT.

The gene calls are TRBV11-2 and TRBJ2-3, with 13 bases matching TRBD2. V gave up 5 bases and J gave up 4 bases; unmatched junction bases: 3. Germline V CDR1 and CDR2: SGHAT, FQNNGV. CDR3 length: 15 residues. For the CDR3, the DNA is TGTGCCAGCAGCGCAACTAGCGGGGGGGCAGATACGCAGTATTTT. It specifies CASSATSGGADTQYF.

The chain uses TRBV4-1 and TRBJ1-1, with D possibly TRBD1 on 5 matching bases. V was cut by 3 bases and J by 1 base, with 15 bases left in between. Germline values: CDR1 MGHRA, CDR2 YSYEKL. The CDR3 extends over 16 amino acids. CDR3 residues: CASSQGETVGNTEAFF. Written as DNA, the CDR3 is TGCGCCAGCAGCCAGGGTGAGACAGTAGGGAACACTGAAGCTTTCTTT.

The chain couples TRBV19 to TRBJ1-5, with 7 nucleotides matching TRBD1. CDR3 length: 16 residues. CDR1 LNHDA and CDR2 SQIVND come from the germline V gene (reference sequence). The junction had 10 bases not matched to a gene; V was cut back by 5 bases and J by 3 bases. CDR3 nucleotide sequence: TGTGCCAGTAGTCCAGGGGACAGAAGCTTCAATCAGCCCCAGCATTTT. It translates to CASSPGDRSFNQPQHF.

The chain carries TRBV19 and TRBJ1-4, with D uncertain. CDR1 is LNHDA and CDR2 is SQIVND in the germline V gene (reference sequence). This CDR3 comprises 17 residues. Trimming shortened V by 5 bases and J by 2 bases, and 18 bases separated the two germline ends. Written as DNA, the CDR3 is TGTGCCAGTAGTGCCAGGCTCCGATCGGCTACTAATGAAAAACTGTTTTTT. Translation gives CASSARLRSATNEKLFF.

This clone was seen only a few times. CDR3 coding DNA: TGTGCCAGCAGGCCAAGACAGGGGACAAACTATGGCTACACCTTC. Its translation: CASRPRQGTNYGYTF. The gene calls are TRBV7-8 and TRBJ1-2, with 8 positions matching TRBD1. This CDR3 region has 15 residues. Per germline, CDR1 SGHVS and CDR2 FQNEAQ. With 6 bases clipped from V and 2 bases from J, the junction kept 8 bases outside the gene matches.

The chain couples TRBV11-2 to TRBJ2-1; 14 bases are shared with TRBD2. CDR3 length equals 16 residues. Germline values: CDR1 SGHAT, CDR2 FQNNGV. With 6 bases clipped from V and 3 bases from J, the junction kept 4 bases outside the gene matches. The chain's CDR3 is CASRGLAGANYNEQFF. CDR3 DNA sequence: TGTGCCAGCAGGGGACTAGCGGGGGCCAACTACAATGAGCAGTTCTTC.

This chain links TRBV18 with TRBJ2-2; D possibly corresponds to TRBD2 (5 bases). CDR3 length: 13 amino acids. Between the trimmed V and J ends, which lost 3 bases and 7 bases, there was a span of 9 bases. CDR1 is KGHSH, CDR2 LQKENI, per germline. The CDR3 coding sequence is TGTGCCAGCTCACCCACCCGGGACGGGGAGCTGTTTTTT. This encodes CASSPTRDGELFF.

The chain joins TRBV5-1 to TRBJ2-1; D is perhaps TRBD2 (5 bases). Germline CDR1 is SGHRS and CDR2 is YFSETQ. This CDR3 spans 15 amino acids. V was trimmed by 3 bases and J by 7 bases, leaving 17 bases between them. The CDR3 region is CASSWWERPGNEQFF. The CDR3, as DNA: TGCGCCAGCAGCTGGTGGGAGCGCCCGGGAAATGAGCAGTTCTTC.

J is TRBJ1-6 and V is TRBV9, with 7 positions matching TRBD1. V lost 0 bases and J lost 8; bases outside the gene matches: 8. CDR1 and CDR2 (germline): SGDLS, YYNGEE. The length of the CDR3 is 16 residues. CDR3 bases: TGTGCCAGCAGCGTAGTGGGTGAGGGGGCGTATTCACCCCTCCACTTT. Amino acids: CASSVVGEGAYSPLHF.

This clone was counted once. The chain has TRBV5-1 and TRBJ2-3; TRBD2 aligns across 9 bases. The CDR3 extends over 15 amino acids. Germline assignment: CDR1 SGHRS and CDR2 YFSETQ. With 0 bases clipped from V and 5 bases from J, the junction kept 4 bases outside the gene matches. The chain's CDR3 is CASSLAASGVDTQYF. CDR3 nucleotide sequence: TGCGCCAGCAGCTTGGCGGCTAGCGGGGTAGATACGCAGTATTTT.

V gene TRBV7-9 combines with J gene TRBJ2-5, with 12 bases identical to TRBD2. The CDR3 loop spans 15 amino acids. V lost 5 bases and J lost 2; bases outside the gene matches: 3. CDR1 SEHNR and CDR2 FQNEAQ come from the germline V gene (reference sequence). The CDR3: CASSPTSGGQETQYF. The CDR3 nucleotides read TGTGCCAGCAGCCCCACTAGCGGGGGGCAAGAGACCCAGTACTTC.